The next 24 T cell receptor beta chains were all read from a single sample in a study of blood T cell repertoires in COVID-19. This table comes from immunoSEQ multiplex PCR, and its TCRdb copy is limited to in-frame clones, with some not included. The profile shows nearly 200,000 clones, around nine tenths of them singletons. Source material: peripheral blood. The receptors derive from a woman aged 40 to 55 who had recovered from COVID-19.

There are a few counts of this clone. The chain is built from TRBV7-2 and TRBJ1-1; the D is unclear. Trimming stripped 1 base from V and 4 bases from J, with 10 bases between. The V gene's germline CDR1 is SGHTA and CDR2 FQGNSA. This CDR3 region has 14 residues. CDR3: CASSLDGSPTEAFF. The CDR3 DNA reads TGTGCCAGCAGCTTAGACGGGTCACCCACTGAAGCTTTCTTT.

The V call is TRBV14, the J call TRBJ2-3; D ambiguous. V lost 1 base and J lost 6, with 11 bases in between. The CDR3 contains 14 residues. Germline V gene lookup returns CDR1 SGHDN and CDR2 FVKESK. The CDR3 DNA reads as TGTGCCAGCAGCCAAGTATCTAGTCGCGATACGCAGTATTTT. Amino acids: CASSQVSSRDTQYF.

The chain couples TRBV11-3 to TRBJ2-5, with D perhaps TRBD1 (5 bases). Germline V gene sequence: CDR1 SGHNT, CDR2 YENEEA. V gave up 5 bases and J gave up 6 bases, with 16 bases separating them. This CDR3 spans 14 amino acids. CDR3 in DNA: TGTGCCAGCAGCCTAACAGGCCAAGAGAAGACCCAGTACTTC. It translates to CASSLTGQEKTQYF.

V and J are TRBV7-9 and TRBJ2-5, with 11 positions matching TRBD2. J gave up 3 bases and V 4 bases, and 4 bases lay outside the gene matches. The CDR3 consists of 15 residues. Germline V gene lookup returns CDR1 SEHNR and CDR2 FQNEAQ (reference sequence). The CDR3 coding sequence is TGTGCCAGCAGCTCCACGGGACTAGCGGAAGAGACCCAGTACTTC. This codes for CASSSTGLAEETQYF.

This clone was seen more than once but under ten times. This chain joins TRBV7-8 and TRBJ2-2; D is possibly TRBD2 (5 bases). Trimming shortened V by 5 bases and J by 7 bases, and 14 bases separated the two germline ends. Looked up from germline, CDR1 is SGHVS and CDR2 is FQNEAQ. This CDR3 is 14 amino acids long. Here the CDR3 reads CASSEPRGRGELFF. The CDR3, as DNA: TGTGCCAGCAGCGAACCACGGGGTCGCGGGGAGCTGTTTTTT.

V gene TRBV7-3 combines with J gene TRBJ2-3; 12 bases are a match to TRBD2. CDR3 length equals 15 residues. Trimming at V came to 8 bases and at J to 4 bases, leaving 7 bases not matched to a gene. Looked up from germline, CDR1 is SGHTA and CDR2 is FQGTGA. The CDR3 coding sequence is TGTGCCAGCCAATATGGACTAGCGGGACCAGATACGCAGTATTTT. This gives the protein CASQYGLAGPDTQYF.

The chain has TRBV2 and TRBJ2-7; TRBD2 aligns across 12 bases. With 7 bases clipped from V and 6 bases from J, the junction kept 10 bases outside the gene matches. This CDR3 is built from 15 residues. Per the germline V gene, CDR1 is SNHLY and CDR2 is FYNNEI. CDR3: CASTGLAGISSEQYF. CDR3 sequence (DNA): TGTGCCAGCACCGGACTAGCGGGAATCAGTTCCGAGCAGTACTTC.

This clone was seen a few times. This may be a read error: a much more frequent sequence differs by one nucleotide. This CDR3 is also generated by other DNA sequences in the sample. The rearrangement links TRBV12-5 to TRBJ2-7, with 12 bases aligning to TRBD2. The ends lost 1 base at V and 5 bases at J; junction bases unmatched: 0. The CDR3 totals 14 residues. The germline CDR1 and CDR2 sequences are LGHNT and FRNRAP. For the CDR3, the DNA is TGTGCTAGTGGTTTGGGACTAGCGGGAGACGAGCAGTACTTC. Its translation: CASGLGLAGDEQYF.

V gene TRBV6-5 combines with J gene TRBJ1-1; possible D gene TRBD1, 6 bases. Germline CDR1 and CDR2: MNHEY and SVGAGI. V was cut by 7 bases and J by 1 base, with 13 bases left in between. This CDR3 comprises 14 residues. CDR3 loop: CASKKGQTNTEAFF. The CDR3, as DNA: TGTGCCAGCAAGAAGGGACAAACGAACACTGAAGCTTTCTTT.

As DNA, the CDR3 is TGTGCCAGCAGTGGGCAGGGGGCCGACAATCAGCCCCAGCATTTT. Translated, it gives CASSGQGADNQPQHF. This chain links TRBV2 with TRBJ1-5, with TRBD1 matching 8 bases. The CDR3 is 15 residues long. The germline CDR1 and CDR2 sequences are SNHLY and FYNNEI. Trimming at V came to 4 bases and at J to 3 bases, leaving 5 bases not matched to a gene.

The chain uses TRBV3-1 (or the pseudogene TRBV3-2) and TRBJ1-3; TRBD1 is a possible D gene (6 bases). The ends were cut back, 0 bases at V and 8 bases at J, with 8 bases in the middle. Looked up from germline, CDR1 is LGHDT and CDR2 is YNNKEL (reference sequence). The CDR3 totals 13 residues. This CDR3 is CASSQEGADTIYF. The CDR3 DNA reads as TGTGCCAGCAGCCAAGAGGGGGCTGACACCATATATTTT.

The chain joins TRBV7-2 to TRBJ2-5, with TRBD2 matching over 14 bases. CDR1 and CDR2 from the germline V gene are SGHTA and FQGNSA. V shed 5 bases, J shed 1 base, and the junction held 12 bases outside the gene matches. This CDR3 is built from 19 residues. CDR3 bases: TGTGCCAGCAGCCCCCGAGGACTAGCGGGAGGAGGGGGCCAAGAGACCCAGTACTTC. Its translation: CASSPRGLAGGGGQETQYF.

This chain joins TRBV7-6 and TRBJ2-1; tentatively, D is TRBD2 (6 bases). V was cut by 3 bases and J by 8 bases, with 11 bases left in between. The germline gives CDR1 SGHVS, CDR2 FNYEAQ. The CDR3 consists of 13 residues. The chain's CDR3 is CASSFRGSDEQFF. The CDR3 DNA reads TGTGCCAGCAGCTTTCGGGGGAGCGATGAGCAGTTCTTC.

This chain uses TRBV5-1 with TRBJ2-3, with 10 bases that match TRBD2. CDR1 and CDR2 (germline): SGHRS, YFSETQ. V was clipped by 0 bases and J by 8 bases; unmatched bases: 6. The CDR3 covers 15 residues. The CDR3 sequence: CASSLEVVAGGTQYF. The CDR3 DNA sequence: TGCGCCAGCAGCTTGGAGGTAGTAGCGGGAGGTACGCAGTATTTT.

This rearrangement joins TRBV11-2 to TRBJ1-2; 7 bases align to TRBD1. This CDR3 comprises 15 residues. After removal of 5 bases from V and 5 bases from J, the junction contained 11 bases not matched to a gene. The germline CDR1 and CDR2 sequences are SGHAT and FQNNGV. The CDR3 nucleotides read TGTGCCAGCAGCCCTCGGGACAGCCTTTTTTATGGCTACACCTTC. Encoded protein: CASSPRDSLFYGYTF.

This clone was detected a few times. The rearrangement links TRBV2 to TRBJ2-1, with D perhaps TRBD2 (5 bases). CDR3 length equals 13 residues. Per the germline V gene, CDR1 is SNHLY and CDR2 is FYNNEI. V was trimmed by 5 bases and J by 10 bases, leaving 15 bases between them. CDR3 sequence reads: CASSLYGGREQFF. The CDR3 nucleotides read TGTGCCAGCAGTCTTTACGGAGGTCGGGAGCAGTTCTTC.

The genes are TRBV11-1 and TRBJ1-1; 7 nucleotides match TRBD1. Trimming at V came to 1 base and at J to 8 bases, leaving 1 base not matched to a gene. Per the germline V gene, CDR1 is SGHAT and CDR2 is FQDESV (reference sequence). The CDR3 sequence is 12 residues long. The CDR3 DNA sequence: TGTGCCAGCAGCTTAGAGGGGGCGGAAGCTTTCTTT. It yields the protein CASSLEGAEAFF.

V usage is TRBV4-2 and J usage is TRBJ1-1, with D uncertain. Germline values: CDR1 LGHNA, CDR2 YNFKEQ. This CDR3 spans 14 amino acids. V lost 3 bases and J 1 base, leaving 9 bases between the germline ends. The chain's CDR3 is CASSQSSSNTEAFF. CDR3 in DNA: TGTGCCAGCAGCCAGTCTTCCTCGAACACTGAAGCTTTCTTT.

The chain links TRBV28 to TRBJ1-1; possible D gene TRBD1, 5 bases. The ends were cut back, 2 bases at V and 10 bases at J, with 14 bases in the middle. Germline V gives CDR1 MDHEN, CDR2 SYDVKM. This CDR3 comprises 13 residues. CDR3 bases: TGTGCCAGCAGTTTAGGGGGGGGTTTAGGAGCTTTCTTT. It is translated as CASSLGGGLGAFF.

This chain joins TRBV15 and TRBJ2-2, with D perhaps matching TRBD1 (5 bases). Germline V CDR1 and CDR2: LNHNV, YYDKDF (reference sequence). V lost 3 bases and J 4 bases, leaving 15 bases between the germline ends. The CDR3 extends over 16 amino acids. The CDR3: CATSSPGSPTTGELFF. The CDR3 DNA follows: TGTGCCACCAGCAGTCCAGGGTCCCCGACCACCGGGGAGCTGTTTTTT.

The V gene is TRBV5-4, the J gene TRBJ2-2; 9 nucleotides agree with TRBD2. With 2 bases clipped from V and 2 bases from J, the junction kept 4 bases outside the gene matches. The length of the CDR3 is 16 residues. Germline-derived CDR1 and CDR2 are SGHNT and YYREEE (reference sequence). CDR3 bases: TGTGCCAGCAGCTTTGGCGGGAGGGTTAACACCGGGGAGCTGTTTTTT. This sequence encodes CASSFGGRVNTGELFF.

The V gene is TRBV2, the J gene TRBJ2-1; a weak D match, TRBD1 (6 bases). V was trimmed by 6 bases and J by 5 bases, leaving 14 bases between them. CDR3 size: 14 residues. From germline, CDR1 is SNHLY and CDR2 FYNNEI. In nucleotides, the CDR3 is TGTGCCAGCAGGTTGGGGACATCTAACAATGAGCAGTTCTTC. Protein: CASRLGTSNNEQFF.

As for this clone: This sample includes further DNA sequences coding for the same CDR3. The chain has TRBV6-5 and TRBJ2-7; 9 nucleotides agree with TRBD1. CDR3 size: 14 residues. J lost 4 bases, V lost 5 bases, and 6 bases had no gene match. Germline assignment: CDR1 MNHEY and CDR2 SVGAGI. The CDR3 here is CASSPGQGKYEQYF. Here the CDR3 DNA reads TGTGCCAGCAGTCCCGGACAGGGGAAATACGAGCAGTACTTC.

This sequence joins TRBV29-1 and TRBJ2-3; 9 positions agree with TRBD2. CDR3 length: 13 residues. The V segment lost 6 bases and the J segment 1 base; nucleotides outside the gene matches: 2. CDR1 and CDR2 (germline): SQVTM, ANQGSEA. CDR3 in amino acids: CSVRTSGTDTQYF. As DNA, the CDR3 is TGCAGCGTGAGGACTAGCGGCACAGATACGCAGTATTTT.